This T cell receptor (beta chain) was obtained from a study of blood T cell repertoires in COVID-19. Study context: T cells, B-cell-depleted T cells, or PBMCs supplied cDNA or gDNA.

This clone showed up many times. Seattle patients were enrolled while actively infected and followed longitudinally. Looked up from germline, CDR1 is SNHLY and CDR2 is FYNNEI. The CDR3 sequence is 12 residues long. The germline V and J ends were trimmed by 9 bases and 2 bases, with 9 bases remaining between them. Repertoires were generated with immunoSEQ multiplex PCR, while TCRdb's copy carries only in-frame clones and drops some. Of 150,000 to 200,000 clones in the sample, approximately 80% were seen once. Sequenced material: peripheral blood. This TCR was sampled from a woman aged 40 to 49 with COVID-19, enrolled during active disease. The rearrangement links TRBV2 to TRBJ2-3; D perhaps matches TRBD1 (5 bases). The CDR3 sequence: CARGRITDTQYF. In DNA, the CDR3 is TGTGCCAGGGGGCGGATCACAGATACGCAGTATTTT.